This T cell receptor beta chain was retrieved from a study of T cells in Graves' hyperthyroidism and ophthalmopathy. TCR beta CDR3 sequences were amplified from RNA transcripts. Using the HTBI primer set, a first-round RT-PCR was run on the TCR CDR3. TCRdb ran MiXCR on the multiplex PCR reads and lists one entry per CDR3 protein. The sample contains approximately 510,000 distinct CDR3 sequences, more than 20% of which appear only once. This clonotype was counted ten times or more. This sample holds PBMCs from roughly 10 ml fresh peripheral blood. Germline V lookup: CDR1 SGHRS, CDR2 YFSETQ. This CDR3 has 15 residues. V was shortened by 0 bases and J by 0 bases, with 9 bases between the two germline ends.

Material for sequencing was blood. This clonotype was sampled from a young man with Graves' hyperthyroidism. The rearrangement joins TRBV5-1 to TRBJ1-1; a weak D match, TRBD1 (5 bases). The CDR3 nucleotides read TGCGCCAGCAGCTTGGTCCAGGGTTTGAACACTGAAGCTTTCTTT. As protein: CASSLVQGLNTEAFF.